This TCR beta chain was sequenced in a study of T cells in tuberculosis. Study information: T cells were selected with CD1B tetramers loaded with glucose monomycolate.

CDR1 and CDR2 (germline): SNHLY, FYNNEI. The CDR3 extends over 16 amino acids. V shed 1 base and J shed 0 bases, with 10 bases lying between them. Thawed, overnight-rested PBMC were stained with GMM-loaded CD1B tetramer, viability dye and anti-CD3, then sorted. CD1B tetramers were loaded with Rhodococcus equi-derived C32 glucose monomycolate. CD14-expressing monocytes were removed from PBMC before cryopreservation and sorting. Tetramer-negative cells, approximately 110,000 per donor, were also sorted. The protocol was immunoSEQ multiplex PCR, while the TCRdb copy is restricted to in-frame clones and leaves out a portion. The sample records some 60,000 clones, 81% being singletons.

Material: CD1b-GMM tetramer-negative cells sorted from PBMCs. The receptor's source is an adult woman with latent tuberculosis. The chain employs TRBV2 and TRBJ2-1; a possible D gene is TRBD1 (5 bases). This CDR3 is CASSEDTGSSYNEQFF. The CDR3, as DNA: TGTGCCAGCAGTGAAGATACAGGAAGCTCCTACAATGAGCAGTTCTTC.